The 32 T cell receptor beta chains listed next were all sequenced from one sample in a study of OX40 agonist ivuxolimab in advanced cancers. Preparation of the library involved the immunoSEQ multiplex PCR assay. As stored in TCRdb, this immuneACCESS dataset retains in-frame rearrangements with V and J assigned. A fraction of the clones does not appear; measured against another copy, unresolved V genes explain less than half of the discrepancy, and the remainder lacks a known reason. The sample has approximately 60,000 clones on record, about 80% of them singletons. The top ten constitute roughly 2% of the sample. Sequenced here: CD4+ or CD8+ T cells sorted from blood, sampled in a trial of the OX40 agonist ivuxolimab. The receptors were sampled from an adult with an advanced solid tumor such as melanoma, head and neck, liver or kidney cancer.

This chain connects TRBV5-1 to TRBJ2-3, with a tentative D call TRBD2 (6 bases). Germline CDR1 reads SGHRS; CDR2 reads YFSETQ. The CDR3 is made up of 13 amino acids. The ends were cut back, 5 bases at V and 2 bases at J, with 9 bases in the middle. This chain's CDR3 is CASSGGTTDTQYF. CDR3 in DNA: TGCGCCAGCAGTGGGGGGACCACAGATACGCAGTATTTT.

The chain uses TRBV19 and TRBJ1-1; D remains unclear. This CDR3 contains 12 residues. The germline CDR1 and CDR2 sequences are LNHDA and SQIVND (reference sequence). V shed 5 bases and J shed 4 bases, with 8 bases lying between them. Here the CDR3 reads CASSQQFTEAFF. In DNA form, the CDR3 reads TGTGCCAGTAGTCAACAGTTCACTGAAGCTTTCTTT.

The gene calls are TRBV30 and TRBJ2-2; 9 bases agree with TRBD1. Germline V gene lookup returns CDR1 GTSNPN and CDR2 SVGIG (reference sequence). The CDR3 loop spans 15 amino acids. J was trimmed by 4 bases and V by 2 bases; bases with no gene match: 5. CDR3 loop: CAWSPGTGTTGELFF. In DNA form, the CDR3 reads TGTGCCTGGAGTCCTGGGACAGGGACCACCGGGGAGCTGTTTTTT.

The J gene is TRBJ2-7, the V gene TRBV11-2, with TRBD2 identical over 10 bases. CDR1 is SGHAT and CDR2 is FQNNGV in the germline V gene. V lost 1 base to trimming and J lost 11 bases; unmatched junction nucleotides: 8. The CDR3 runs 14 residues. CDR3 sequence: CASSLAGLAAPEYF. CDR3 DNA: TGTGCCAGCAGCTTAGCCGGACTAGCGGCCCCGGAGTACTTC.

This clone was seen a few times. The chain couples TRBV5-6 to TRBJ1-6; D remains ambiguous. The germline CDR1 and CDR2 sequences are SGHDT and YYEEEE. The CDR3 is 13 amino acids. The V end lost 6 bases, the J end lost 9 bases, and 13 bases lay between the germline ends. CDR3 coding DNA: TGTGCCAGCACCCAGGCCCGGGGTTCACCCCTCCACTTT. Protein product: CASTQARGSPLHF.

The CDR3 sequence: CASKVDRDFHEQYF. The CDR3 DNA reads as TGCGCCAGCAAGGTGGACAGGGATTTCCACGAGCAGTACTTC. The chain joins TRBV4-1 to TRBJ2-7; 8 bases agree with TRBD1. The germline gives CDR1 MGHRA, CDR2 YSYEKL. The length of the CDR3 is 14 residues. The junction had 10 bases not matched to a gene; V was cut back by 7 bases and J by 5 bases.

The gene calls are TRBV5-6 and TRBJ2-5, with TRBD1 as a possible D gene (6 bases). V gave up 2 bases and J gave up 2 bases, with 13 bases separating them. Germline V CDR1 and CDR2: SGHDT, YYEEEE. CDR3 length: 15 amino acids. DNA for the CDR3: TGTGCCAGCAGCTTATCCTTGGGGGCACAAGAGACCCAGTACTTC. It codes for CASSLSLGAQETQYF.

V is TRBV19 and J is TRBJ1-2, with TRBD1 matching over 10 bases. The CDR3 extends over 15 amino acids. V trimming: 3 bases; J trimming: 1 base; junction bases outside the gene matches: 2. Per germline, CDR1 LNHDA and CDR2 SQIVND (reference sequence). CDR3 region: CASSIGTGDNYGYTF. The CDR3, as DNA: TGTGCCAGTAGTATTGGGACAGGGGATAACTATGGCTACACCTTC.

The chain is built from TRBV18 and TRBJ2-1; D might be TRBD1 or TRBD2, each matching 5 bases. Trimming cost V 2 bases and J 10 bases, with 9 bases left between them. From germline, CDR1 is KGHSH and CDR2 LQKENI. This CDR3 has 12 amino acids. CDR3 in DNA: TGTGCCAGCTCACCAGAGGGGTTAGAGCAGTTCTTC. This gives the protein CASSPEGLEQFF.

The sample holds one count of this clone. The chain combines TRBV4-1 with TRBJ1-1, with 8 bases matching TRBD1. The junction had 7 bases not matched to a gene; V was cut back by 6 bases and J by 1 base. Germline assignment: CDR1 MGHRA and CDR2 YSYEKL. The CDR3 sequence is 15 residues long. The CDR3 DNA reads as TGCGCCAGCAGGAGGGGGCAGGGGGCGAACACTGAAGCTTTCTTT. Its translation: CASRRGQGANTEAFF.

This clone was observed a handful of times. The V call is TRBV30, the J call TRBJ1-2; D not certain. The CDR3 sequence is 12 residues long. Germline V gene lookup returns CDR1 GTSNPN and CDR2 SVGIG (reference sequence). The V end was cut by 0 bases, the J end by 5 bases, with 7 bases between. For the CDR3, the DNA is TGTGCCTGGAGTGTTTTAGGGTATGGCTACACCTTC. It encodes CAWSVLGYGYTF.

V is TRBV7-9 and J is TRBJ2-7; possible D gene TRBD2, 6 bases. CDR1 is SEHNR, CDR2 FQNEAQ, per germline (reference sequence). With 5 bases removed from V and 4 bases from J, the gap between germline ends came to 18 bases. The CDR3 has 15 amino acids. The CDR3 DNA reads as TGTGCCAGCAGCCTCACCGGACGGGGGAAGTACGAGCAGTACTTC. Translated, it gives CASSLTGRGKYEQYF.

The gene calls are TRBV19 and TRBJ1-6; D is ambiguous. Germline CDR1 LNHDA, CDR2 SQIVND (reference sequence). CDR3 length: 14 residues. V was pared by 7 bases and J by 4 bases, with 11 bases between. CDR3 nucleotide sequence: TGTGCCAGTACTACGGGTCTTTATAATTCACCCCTCCACTTT. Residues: CASTTGLYNSPLHF.

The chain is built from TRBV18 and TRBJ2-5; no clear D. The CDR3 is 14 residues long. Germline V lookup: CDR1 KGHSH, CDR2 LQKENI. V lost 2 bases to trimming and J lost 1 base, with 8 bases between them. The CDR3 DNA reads TGTGCCAGCTCACCAGTATATGGCCAAGAGACCCAGTACTTC. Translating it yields CASSPVYGQETQYF.

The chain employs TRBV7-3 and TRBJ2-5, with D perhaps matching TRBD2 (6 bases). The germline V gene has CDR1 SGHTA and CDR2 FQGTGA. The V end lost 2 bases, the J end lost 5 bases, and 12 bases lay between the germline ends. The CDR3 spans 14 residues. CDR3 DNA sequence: TGTGCCAGCAGCTTATCGGGACTGTCTGAGACCCAGTACTTC. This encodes CASSLSGLSETQYF.

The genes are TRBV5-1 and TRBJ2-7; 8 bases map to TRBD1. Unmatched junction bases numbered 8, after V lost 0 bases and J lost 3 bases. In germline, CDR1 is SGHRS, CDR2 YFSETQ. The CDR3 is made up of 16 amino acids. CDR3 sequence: CASSLEVTGVGYEQYF. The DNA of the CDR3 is TGCGCCAGCAGCTTGGAGGTGACAGGGGTGGGCTACGAGCAGTACTTC.

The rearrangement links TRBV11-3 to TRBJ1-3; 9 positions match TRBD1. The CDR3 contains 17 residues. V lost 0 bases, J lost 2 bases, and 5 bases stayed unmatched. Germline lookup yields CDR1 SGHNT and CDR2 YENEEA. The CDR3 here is CASSLEGTGSPGNTIYF. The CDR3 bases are TGTGCCAGCAGCTTAGAGGGGACAGGGTCTCCTGGAAACACCATATATTTT.

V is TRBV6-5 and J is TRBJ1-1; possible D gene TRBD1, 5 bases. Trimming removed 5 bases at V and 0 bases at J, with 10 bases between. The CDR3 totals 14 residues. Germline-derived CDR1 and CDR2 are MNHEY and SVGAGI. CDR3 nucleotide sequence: TGTGCCAGCAGTGATCCGGGGCTGAACACTGAAGCTTTCTTT. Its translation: CASSDPGLNTEAFF.

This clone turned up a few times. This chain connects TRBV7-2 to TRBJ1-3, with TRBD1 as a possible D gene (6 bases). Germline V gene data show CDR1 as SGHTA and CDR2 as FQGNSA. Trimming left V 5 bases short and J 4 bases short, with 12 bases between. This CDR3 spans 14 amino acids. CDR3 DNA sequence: TGTGCCAGCAGCCTTGGACAGTCCGGAAACACCATATATTTT. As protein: CASSLGQSGNTIYF.

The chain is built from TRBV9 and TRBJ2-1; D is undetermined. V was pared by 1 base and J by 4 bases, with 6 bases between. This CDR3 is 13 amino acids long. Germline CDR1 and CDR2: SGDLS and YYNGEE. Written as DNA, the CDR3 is TGTGCCAGCAGCGTAACCGGGTACAATGAGCAGTTCTTC. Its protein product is CASSVTGYNEQFF. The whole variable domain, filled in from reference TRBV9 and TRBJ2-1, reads DSGVTQTPKHLITATGQRVTLRCSPRSGDLSVYWYQQSLDQGLQFLIQYYNGEERAKGNILERFSAQQFPDLHSELNLSSLELGDSALYFCASSVTGYNEQFFGPGTRLTVL.

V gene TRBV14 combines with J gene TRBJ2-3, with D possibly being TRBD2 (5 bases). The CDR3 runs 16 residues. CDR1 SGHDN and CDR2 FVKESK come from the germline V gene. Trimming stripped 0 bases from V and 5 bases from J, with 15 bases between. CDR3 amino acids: CASSQDLALGEDTQYF. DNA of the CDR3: TGTGCCAGCAGCCAAGATTTGGCCCTCGGGGAAGATACGCAGTATTTT. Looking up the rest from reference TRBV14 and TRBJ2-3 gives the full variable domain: EAGVTQFPSHSVIEKGQTVTLRCDPISGHDNLYWYRRVMGKEIKFLLHFVKESKQDESGMPNNRFLAERTGGTYSTLKVQPAELEDSGVYFCASSQDLALGEDTQYFGPGTRLTVL.

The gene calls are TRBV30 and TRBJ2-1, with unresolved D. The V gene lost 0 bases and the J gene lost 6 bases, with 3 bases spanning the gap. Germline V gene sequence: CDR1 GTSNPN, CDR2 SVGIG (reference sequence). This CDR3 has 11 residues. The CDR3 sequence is CAWSVPNEQFF. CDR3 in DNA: TGTGCCTGGAGTGTACCCAATGAGCAGTTCTTC. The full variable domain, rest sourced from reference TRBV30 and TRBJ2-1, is SQTIHQWPATLVQPVGSPLSLECTVEGTSNPNLYWYRQAAGRGLQLLFYSVGIGQISSEVPQNLSASRPQDRQFILSSKKLLLSDSGFYLCAWSVPNEQFFGPGTRLTVL.

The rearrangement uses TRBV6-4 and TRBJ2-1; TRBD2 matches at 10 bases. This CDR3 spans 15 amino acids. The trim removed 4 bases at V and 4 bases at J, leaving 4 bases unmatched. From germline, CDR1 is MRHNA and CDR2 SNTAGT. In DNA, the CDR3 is TGTGCCAGCAGTGCTGGACTAGCGGCGTACAATGAGCAGTTCTTC. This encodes CASSAGLAAYNEQFF.

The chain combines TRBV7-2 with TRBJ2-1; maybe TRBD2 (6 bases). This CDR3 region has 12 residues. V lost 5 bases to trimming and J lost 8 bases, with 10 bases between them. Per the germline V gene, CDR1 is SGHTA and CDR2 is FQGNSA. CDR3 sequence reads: CASSPWRDEQFF. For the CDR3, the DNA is TGTGCCAGCAGCCCCTGGAGGGATGAGCAGTTCTTC.

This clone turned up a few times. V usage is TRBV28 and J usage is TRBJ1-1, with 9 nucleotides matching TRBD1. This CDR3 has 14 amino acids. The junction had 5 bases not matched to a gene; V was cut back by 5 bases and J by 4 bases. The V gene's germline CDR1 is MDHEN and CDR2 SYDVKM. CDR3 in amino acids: CASSPGTGTTEAFF. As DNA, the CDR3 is TGTGCCAGCAGTCCCGGGACAGGGACCACTGAAGCTTTCTTT.

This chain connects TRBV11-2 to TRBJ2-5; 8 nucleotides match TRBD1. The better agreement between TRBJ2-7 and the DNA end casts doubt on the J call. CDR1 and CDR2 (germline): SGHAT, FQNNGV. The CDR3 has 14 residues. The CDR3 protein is CASSLGDRFYEQYF. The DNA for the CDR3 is TGTGCCAGCAGCTTAGGGGACAGGTTTTACGAGCAGTACTTC.

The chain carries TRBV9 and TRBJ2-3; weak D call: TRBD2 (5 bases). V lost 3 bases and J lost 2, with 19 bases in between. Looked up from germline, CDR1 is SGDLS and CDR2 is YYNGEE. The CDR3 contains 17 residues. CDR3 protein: CASSEAPRSGFTDTQYF. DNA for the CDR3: TGTGCCAGCAGCGAGGCCCCGCGGAGCGGATTCACAGATACGCAGTATTTT. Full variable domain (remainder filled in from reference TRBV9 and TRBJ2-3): DSGVTQTPKHLITATGQRVTLRCSPRSGDLSVYWYQQSLDQGLQFLIQYYNGEERAKGNILERFSAQQFPDLHSELNLSSLELGDSALYFCASSEAPRSGFTDTQYFGPGTRLTVL.

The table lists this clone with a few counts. The CDR3 sequence is CASSQVVGSNQPQHF. In nucleotides, the CDR3 is TGCGCCAGCAGCCAAGTAGTCGGTAGCAATCAGCCCCAGCATTTT. The J gene is TRBJ1-5, the V gene TRBV4-3, with D unresolved. The CDR3 covers 15 residues. The germline gives CDR1 LGHNA, CDR2 YSLEER. V was clipped by 1 base and J by 0 bases, with 7 bases between them.

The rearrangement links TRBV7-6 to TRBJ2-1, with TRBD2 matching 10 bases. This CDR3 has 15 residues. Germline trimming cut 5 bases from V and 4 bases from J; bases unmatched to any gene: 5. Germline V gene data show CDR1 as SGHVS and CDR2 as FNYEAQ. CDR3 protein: CASSKTSGLYNEQFF. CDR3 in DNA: TGTGCCAGCAGCAAGACTAGCGGGTTATACAATGAGCAGTTCTTC. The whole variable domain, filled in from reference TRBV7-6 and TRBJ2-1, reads GAGVSQSPRYKVTKRGQDVALRCDPISGHVSLYWYRQALGQGPEFLTYFNYEAQQDKSGLPNDRFSAERPEGSISTLTIQRTEQRDSAMYRCASSKTSGLYNEQFFGPGTRLTVL.

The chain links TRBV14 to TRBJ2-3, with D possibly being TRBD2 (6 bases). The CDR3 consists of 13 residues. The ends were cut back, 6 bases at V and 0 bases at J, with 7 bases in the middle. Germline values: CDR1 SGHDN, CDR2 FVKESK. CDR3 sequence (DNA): TGTGCCAGCAGGGGGACTAGCACAGATACGCAGTATTTT. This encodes CASRGTSTDTQYF.

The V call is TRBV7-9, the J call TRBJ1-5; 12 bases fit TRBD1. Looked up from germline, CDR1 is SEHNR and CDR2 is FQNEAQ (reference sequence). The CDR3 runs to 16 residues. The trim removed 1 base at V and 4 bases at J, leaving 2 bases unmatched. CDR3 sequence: CASSLGDRGPNQPQHF. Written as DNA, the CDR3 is TGTGCCAGCAGCTTAGGGGACAGGGGGCCGAATCAGCCCCAGCATTTT.

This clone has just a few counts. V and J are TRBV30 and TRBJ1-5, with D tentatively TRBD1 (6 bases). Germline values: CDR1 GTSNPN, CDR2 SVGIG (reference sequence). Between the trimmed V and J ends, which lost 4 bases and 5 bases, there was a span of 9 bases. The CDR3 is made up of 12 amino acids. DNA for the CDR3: TGTGCCTGGAAGGACAGAGATCAGCCCCAGCATTTT. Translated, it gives CAWKDRDQPQHF.